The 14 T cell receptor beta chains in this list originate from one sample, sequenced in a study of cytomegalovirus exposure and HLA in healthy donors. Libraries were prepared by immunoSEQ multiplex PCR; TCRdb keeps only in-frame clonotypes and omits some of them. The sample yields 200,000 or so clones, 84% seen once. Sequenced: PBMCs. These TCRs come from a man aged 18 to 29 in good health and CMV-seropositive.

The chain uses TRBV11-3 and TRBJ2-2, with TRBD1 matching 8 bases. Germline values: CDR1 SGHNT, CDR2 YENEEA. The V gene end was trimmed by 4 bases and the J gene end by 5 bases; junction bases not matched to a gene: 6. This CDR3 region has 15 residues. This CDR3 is CASSSRQGQTGELFF. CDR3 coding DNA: TGTGCCAGCAGCTCACGACAGGGGCAAACCGGGGAGCTGTTTTTT.

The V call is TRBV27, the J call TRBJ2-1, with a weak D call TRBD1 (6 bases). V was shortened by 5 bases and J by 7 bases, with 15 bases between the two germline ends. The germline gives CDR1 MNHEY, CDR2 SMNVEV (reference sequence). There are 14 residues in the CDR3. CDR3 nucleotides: TGTGCCAGCAGTGCACAGGGACCGACGAATGAGCAGTTCTTC. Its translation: CASSAQGPTNEQFF.

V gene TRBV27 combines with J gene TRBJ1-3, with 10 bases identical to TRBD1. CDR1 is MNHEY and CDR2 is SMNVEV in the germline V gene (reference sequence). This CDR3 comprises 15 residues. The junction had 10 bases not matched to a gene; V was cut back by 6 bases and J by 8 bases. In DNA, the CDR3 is TGTGCCAGCAGCCCAACCGGGACAGGGGATCACACCATATATTTT. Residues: CASSPTGTGDHTIYF.

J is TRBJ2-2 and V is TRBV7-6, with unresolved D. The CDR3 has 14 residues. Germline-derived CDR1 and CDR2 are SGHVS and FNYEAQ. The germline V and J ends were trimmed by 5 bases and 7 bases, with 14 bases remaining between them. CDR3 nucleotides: TGTGCCAGCAGCCTCCGAACTGTTAACGGGGAGCTGTTTTTT. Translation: CASSLRTVNGELFF.

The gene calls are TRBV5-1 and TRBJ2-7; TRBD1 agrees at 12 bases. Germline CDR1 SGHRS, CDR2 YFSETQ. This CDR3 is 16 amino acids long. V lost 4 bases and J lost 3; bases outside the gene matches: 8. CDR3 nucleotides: TGCGCCAGCAGCCGGGGGGGGACAGGGGGCGTCTACGAGCAGTACTTC. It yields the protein CASSRGGTGGVYEQYF.

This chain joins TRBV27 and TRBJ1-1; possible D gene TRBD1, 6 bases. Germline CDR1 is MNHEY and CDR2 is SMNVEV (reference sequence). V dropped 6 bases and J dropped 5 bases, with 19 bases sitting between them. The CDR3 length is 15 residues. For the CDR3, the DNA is TGTGCCAGCAGATCTCCGGGGGCGGGAGGGACTGAAGCTTTCTTT. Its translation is CASRSPGAGGTEAFF.

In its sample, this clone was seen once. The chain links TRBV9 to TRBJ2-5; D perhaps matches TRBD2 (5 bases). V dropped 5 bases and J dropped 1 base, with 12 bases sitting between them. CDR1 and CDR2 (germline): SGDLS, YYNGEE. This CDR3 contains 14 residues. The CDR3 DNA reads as TGTGCCAGCAGTGCAGGAGGCTCCCAAGAGACCCAGTACTTC. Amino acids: CASSAGGSQETQYF.

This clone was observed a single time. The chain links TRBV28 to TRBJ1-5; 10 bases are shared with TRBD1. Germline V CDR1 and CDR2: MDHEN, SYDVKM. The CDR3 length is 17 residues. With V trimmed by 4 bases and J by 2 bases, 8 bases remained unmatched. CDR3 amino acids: CASSSDRGEYRNQPQHF. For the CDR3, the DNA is TGTGCCAGCAGTTCGGACAGGGGGGAGTATCGCAATCAGCCCCAGCATTTT.

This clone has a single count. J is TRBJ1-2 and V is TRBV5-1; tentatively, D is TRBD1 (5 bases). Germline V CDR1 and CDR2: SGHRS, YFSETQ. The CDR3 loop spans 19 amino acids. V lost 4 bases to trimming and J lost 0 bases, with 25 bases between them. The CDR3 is CASSPARGAVKKSNYGYTF. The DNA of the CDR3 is TGCGCCAGCAGCCCAGCCCGTGGGGCAGTCAAGAAATCTAACTATGGCTACACCTTC.

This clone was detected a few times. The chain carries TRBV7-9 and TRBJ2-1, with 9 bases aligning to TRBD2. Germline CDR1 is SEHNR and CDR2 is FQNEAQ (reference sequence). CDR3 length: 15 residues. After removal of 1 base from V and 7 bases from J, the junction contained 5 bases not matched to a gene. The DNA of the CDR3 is TGTGCCAGCAGCTTAGGAGCGGGAGGTGGGAATGAGCAGTTCTTC. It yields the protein CASSLGAGGGNEQFF.

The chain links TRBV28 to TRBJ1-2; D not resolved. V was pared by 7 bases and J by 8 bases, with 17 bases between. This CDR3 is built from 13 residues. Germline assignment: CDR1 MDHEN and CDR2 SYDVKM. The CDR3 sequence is CASTLGRVEGYTF. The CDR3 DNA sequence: TGTGCCAGCACACTAGGTAGGGTAGAAGGCTACACCTTC.

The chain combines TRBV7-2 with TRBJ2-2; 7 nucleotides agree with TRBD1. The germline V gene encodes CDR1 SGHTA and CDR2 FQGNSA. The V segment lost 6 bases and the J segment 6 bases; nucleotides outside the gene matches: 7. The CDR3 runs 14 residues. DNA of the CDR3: TGTGCCAGCAGAACAGGGGCCAGGTCCGGGGAGCTGTTTTTT. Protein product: CASRTGARSGELFF.

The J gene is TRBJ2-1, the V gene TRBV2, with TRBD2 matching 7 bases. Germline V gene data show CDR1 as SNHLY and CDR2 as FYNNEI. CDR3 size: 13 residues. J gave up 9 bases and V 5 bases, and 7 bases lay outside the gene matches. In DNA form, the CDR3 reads TGTGCCAGCAGTTTCGACCAGCGGGGTGAGCAGTTCTTC. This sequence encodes CASSFDQRGEQFF.

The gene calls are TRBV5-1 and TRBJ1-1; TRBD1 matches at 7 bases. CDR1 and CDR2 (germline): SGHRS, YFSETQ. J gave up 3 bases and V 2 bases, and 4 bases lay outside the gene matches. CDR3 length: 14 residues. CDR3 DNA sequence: TGCGCCAGCAGCTTTACAGGGGACGACACTGAAGCTTTCTTT. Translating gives CASSFTGDDTEAFF. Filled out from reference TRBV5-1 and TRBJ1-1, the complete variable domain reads KAGVTQTPRYLIKTRGQQVTLSCSPISGHRSVSWYQQTPGQGLQFLFEYFSETQRNKGNFPGRFSGRQFSNSRSEMNVSTLELGDSALYLCASSFTGDDTEAFFGQGTRLTVV.